Sequencing of this T cell receptor (beta chain) was carried out in a study of T cells in Graves' hyperthyroidism and ophthalmopathy. Notes on the study in general: Blood also carried most thyroid clonotypes expanded above 0.001.

RNA transcripts provided the source from which TCR beta CDR3 regions were amplified. When the TCR CDR3 underwent first-round RT-PCR, the HTBI primer set was used. In TCRdb, the multiplex PCR reads were re-called with MiXCR into one record per CDR3 protein. The sample holds under 350,000 distinct CDR3 sequences; roughly a fifth are singletons and the top ten take around 45%. Those with hyperthyroidism were 18 to 65 years old, newly diagnosed, and ill for under 2 months. Not enrolled were patients with uncontrolled infection, other autoimmune disease, pregnancy or lactation. Each 10 ml fresh peripheral blood draw supplied the PBMCs. The sample holds many counts of this clonotype. As yet, its antigen is unknown. The sequencing input was blood. This clonotype was sampled from a woman between 50 and 59 years old with Graves' hyperthyroidism.

The CDR3 loop reads CASSSGTGRTDTQYF. DNA for the CDR3: TGTGCCAGCAGTTCCGGGACAGGGAGGACAGATACGCAGTATTTT. The V call is TRBV12-3 or TRBV12-4, the J call TRBJ2-3, with TRBD1 identical over 9 bases. This CDR3 is 15 amino acids long. V shed 4 bases and J 3 bases; nucleotides not matched to a gene: 5.